What follows are 27 T cell receptor beta chains derived from one specimen sequenced in a study of cytomegalovirus exposure and HLA in healthy donors. Produced via immunoSEQ multiplex PCR; TCRdb's table is partial and in-frame only. Altogether about 130,000 clones are present, roughly 90% being singletons, with the ten largest covering 3% to 3.5%. The sample was PBMCs. Receptors originate from a man aged 30 to 39 in good health and CMV-seronegative.

V is TRBV5-1 and J is TRBJ1-1; 7 nucleotides line up with TRBD1. V trimming: 3 bases; J trimming: 0 bases; junction bases outside the gene matches: 2. Looked up from germline, CDR1 is SGHRS and CDR2 is YFSETQ. The CDR3 covers 14 residues. CDR3 residues: CASSSTGMNTEAFF. DNA for the CDR3: TGCGCCAGCAGCTCGACAGGGATGAACACTGAAGCTTTCTTT.

This clone was seen a single time. The V call is TRBV5-5, the J call TRBJ2-3; no definite D call. The germline V gene has CDR1 SGHKS and CDR2 YYEKEE (reference sequence). Trimming took off 0 bases at V and 4 bases at J, with 12 bases between the two ends. The CDR3 loop spans 15 amino acids. CDR3 sequence reads: CASSLDRFQADTQYF. Written as DNA, the CDR3 is TGTGCCAGCAGCTTGGACCGGTTTCAGGCAGATACGCAGTATTTT. The full variable domain, with the rest looked up from reference TRBV5-5 and TRBJ2-3, is DAGVTQSPTHLIKTRGQQVTLRCSPISGHKSVSWYQQVLGQGPQFIFQYYEKEERGRGNFPDRFSARQFPNYSSELNVNALLLGDSALYLCASSLDRFQADTQYFGPGTRLTVL.

The V gene is TRBV7-8, the J gene TRBJ1-5, with D hard to call. Germline lookup yields CDR1 SGHVS and CDR2 FQNEAQ. Between the trimmed V and J ends, which lost 1 base and 1 base, there was a span of 8 bases. This CDR3 is 15 amino acids long. The CDR3 loop reads CASSLDELSNQPQHF. The DNA for the CDR3 is TGTGCCAGCAGCTTAGATGAGCTAAGCAATCAGCCCCAGCATTTT.

The chain carries TRBV7-2 and TRBJ1-3; D might be TRBD1 (6 bases). Germline values: CDR1 SGHTA, CDR2 FQGNSA. V shed 5 bases and J shed 2 bases, with 7 bases lying between them. The CDR3 runs 13 residues. CDR3 in DNA: TGTGCCAGCAGCGGACAGACTGGAAACACCATATATTTT. It translates to CASSGQTGNTIYF.

This clone appeared once. The chain is built from TRBV6-6 and TRBJ2-2; 9 nucleotides line up with TRBD2. With 0 bases clipped from V and 6 bases from J, the junction kept 5 bases outside the gene matches. This CDR3 contains 16 residues. Looked up from germline, CDR1 is MNHNY and CDR2 is SVGAGI (reference sequence). The CDR3, as DNA: TGTGCCAGCAGTTACTCGACCGCGGGGGGGCCCGGGGAGCTGTTTTTT. This gives the protein CASSYSTAGGPGELFF.

V gene TRBV9 combines with J gene TRBJ2-7; TRBD1 might be the D (6 bases). V lost 7 bases and J 0 bases, leaving 14 bases between the germline ends. Germline V gene lookup returns CDR1 SGDLS and CDR2 YYNGEE. CDR3 length: 14 amino acids. The CDR3 here is CASSAGTFSYEQYF. CDR3 coding DNA: TGTGCCAGCTCGGCCGGGACATTCTCCTACGAGCAGTACTTC.

The chain is built from TRBV18 and TRBJ2-4; the D gene is possibly TRBD1 (6 bases). The CDR3 is made up of 16 amino acids. Germline V CDR1 and CDR2: KGHSH, LQKENI. V dropped 3 bases and J dropped 0 bases, with 12 bases sitting between them. In DNA, the CDR3 is TGTGCCAGCTCACCGGACAGTCCTCTAGCCAAAAACATTCAGTACTTC. This sequence encodes CASSPDSPLAKNIQYF.

The chain has TRBV11-2 and TRBJ1-2; D uncertain. The CDR3 runs 15 residues. V was trimmed by 1 base and J by 6 bases, leaving 15 bases between them. CDR1 SGHAT and CDR2 FQNNGV come from the germline V gene. This chain's CDR3 is CASSLVSSPADGYTF. In DNA, the CDR3 is TGTGCCAGCAGCTTAGTCTCGAGCCCGGCGGATGGCTACACCTTC.

The chain couples TRBV7-2 to TRBJ2-5; possibly TRBD1 for D (5 bases). CDR3 length equals 13 residues. Trimming took off 5 bases at V and 4 bases at J, with 11 bases between the two ends. CDR1 and CDR2 (germline): SGHTA, FQGNSA. CDR3 residues: CASSLMGRETQYF. In DNA form, the CDR3 reads TGTGCCAGCAGCCTAATGGGGCGAGAGACCCAGTACTTC.

This clone was observed a handful of times. This chain connects TRBV9 to TRBJ2-7; 8 bases agree with TRBD2. CDR1 and CDR2 (germline): SGDLS, YYNGEE. The CDR3 is 15 amino acids. The V and J ends lost 0 bases and 0 bases, in that order; junction bases with no gene match: 2. CDR3 bases: TGTGCCAGCAGCGTAGAAGGGACTAGCTCCTACGAGCAGTACTTC. It yields the protein CASSVEGTSSYEQYF.

This clone was seen a handful of times. The CDR3, as DNA: TGTGCAAGCTGCTTTCGAGCGGACTTCAATCAGCCCCAGCATTTT. This sequence encodes CASCFRADFNQPQHF. The chain uses TRBV12-2 and TRBJ1-5. TRBV12-2 is annotated as a pseudogene. CDR3 length: 15 residues.

V gene TRBV2 combines with J gene TRBJ2-1; 11 nucleotides align to TRBD1. V trimming: 9 bases; J trimming: 9 bases; junction bases outside the gene matches: 10. The CDR3 totals 14 residues. Germline CDR1 reads SNHLY; CDR2 reads FYNNEI. The CDR3 spells CARSGTGGNVEQFF. The CDR3 bases are TGTGCCAGGTCGGGGACAGGGGGTAATGTTGAGCAGTTCTTC.

The chain recombines TRBV4-2 with TRBJ2-7; TRBD1 matches 9 bases. The CDR3 runs 14 residues. The germline CDR1 and CDR2 sequences are LGHNA and YNFKEQ. V was pared by 4 bases and J by 5 bases, with 6 bases of the junction left unmatched. The DNA of the CDR3 is TGTGCCAGCAGCCGAGCCACAGGGGGCGACGAGCAGTACTTC. The encoded protein is CASSRATGGDEQYF.

The V call is TRBV19, the J call TRBJ1-1, with D possibly TRBD1 on 6 matching bases. Germline lookup yields CDR1 LNHDA and CDR2 SQIVND (reference sequence). The CDR3 sequence is 13 residues long. V lost 4 bases to trimming and J lost 6 bases, with 12 bases between them. CDR3 DNA sequence: TGTGCCAGTAGTAACACAGGGAGTTCTGAAGCTTTCTTT. Translating gives CASSNTGSSEAFF.

The chain uses TRBV9 and TRBJ1-4, with D tentatively TRBD1 (5 bases). V lost 3 bases to trimming and J lost 8 bases, with 20 bases between them. The CDR3 runs 16 residues. The germline V gene has CDR1 SGDLS and CDR2 YYNGEE. The CDR3 DNA follows: TGTGCCAGCAGCGCCAGTGGGGCCCTGGTGGGGGAAAAACTGTTTTTT. This gives the protein CASSASGALVGEKLFF.

The genes are TRBV2 and TRBJ1-2; no clear D gene. This CDR3 is 16 amino acids long. Germline lookup yields CDR1 SNHLY and CDR2 FYNNEI. Trimming left V 2 bases short and J 1 base short, with 14 bases between. The CDR3 here is CASSELPQNLNYGYTF. The DNA of the CDR3 is TGTGCCAGCAGTGAACTTCCACAGAATCTTAACTATGGCTACACCTTC.

This chain uses TRBV7-9 with TRBJ1-2, with a weak D call TRBD1 (5 bases). Germline CDR1 SEHNR, CDR2 FQNEAQ (reference sequence). The CDR3 length is 13 residues. Trimming removed 8 bases at V and 6 bases at J, with 16 bases between. The CDR3 DNA is TGTGCCAGCCGGCTAGGGGAAAAGCATGGCTACACCTTC. This translates into CASRLGEKHGYTF.

This chain connects TRBV11-2 to TRBJ2-5, with D hard to call. This CDR3 contains 15 residues. Germline CDR1 SGHAT, CDR2 FQNNGV. Trimming cost V 1 base and J 2 bases, with 11 bases left between them. The CDR3 DNA follows: TGTGCCAGCAGCTTAGTCCCTCTATTTCAAGAGACCCAGTACTTC. Protein product: CASSLVPLFQETQYF.

The J gene is TRBJ2-7, the V gene TRBV6-5, with D maybe TRBD1 (6 bases). Trimming cost V 0 bases and J 4 bases, with 10 bases left between them. Germline V lookup: CDR1 MNHEY, CDR2 SVGAGI. CDR3 length: 14 residues. The CDR3 here is CASSYSGAGYEQYF. CDR3 in DNA: TGTGCCAGCAGTTACTCGGGGGCTGGTTACGAGCAGTACTTC.

The genes are TRBV20-1 and TRBJ2-7; D ambiguous. The CDR3 consists of 10 residues. Trimming left V 6 bases short and J 4 bases short, with 7 bases between. Per the germline V gene, CDR1 is DFQATT and CDR2 is SNEGSKA (reference sequence). CDR3 nucleotide sequence: TGCAGTGCGTCTGCGTACGAGCAGTACTTC. Translation: CSASAYEQYF.

V and J are TRBV29-1 and TRBJ2-7; D may be TRBD1 (5 bases). This CDR3 contains 14 residues. Per the germline V gene, CDR1 is SQVTM and CDR2 is ANQGSEA. Trimming pared 1 base from V and 2 bases from J, leaving 12 bases between. As DNA, the CDR3 is TGCAGCGTTGAAGTTGGCAGGGAAACCTACGAGCAGTACTTC. Protein: CSVEVGRETYEQYF.

This sequence joins TRBV25-1 and TRBJ2-2, with TRBD1 matching over 8 bases. There are 16 residues in the CDR3. Unmatched junction bases numbered 6, after V lost 3 bases and J lost 3 bases. Germline lookup yields CDR1 MGHDK and CDR2 SYGVNS. The CDR3 nucleotides read TGTGCCAGCAGTGATCCGACAGGGGTAGACACCGGGGAGCTGTTTTTT. It codes for CASSDPTGVDTGELFF. Filled out from reference TRBV25-1 and TRBJ2-2, the complete variable domain reads EADIYQTPRYLVIGTGKKITLECSQTMGHDKMYWYQQDPGMELHLIHYSYGVNSTEKGDLSSESTVSRIRTEHFPLTLESARPSHTSQYLCASSDPTGVDTGELFFGEGSRLTVL.

The chain links TRBV5-1 to TRBJ1-2; 10 bases align to TRBD1. Germline V gene sequence: CDR1 SGHRS, CDR2 YFSETQ. The CDR3 spans 15 residues. The V gene end was trimmed by 4 bases and the J gene end by 4 bases; junction bases not matched to a gene: 7. The CDR3 is CASSAGQGLGYGYTF. The CDR3 nucleotides read TGCGCCAGCAGCGCGGGACAGGGGTTAGGCTATGGCTACACCTTC. The whole variable domain, filled in from reference TRBV5-1 and TRBJ1-2, reads KAGVTQTPRYLIKTRGQQVTLSCSPISGHRSVSWYQQTPGQGLQFLFEYFSETQRNKGNFPGRFSGRQFSNSRSEMNVSTLELGDSALYLCASSAGQGLGYGYTFGSGTRLTVV.

This clone has just one count. The CDR3: CASRATGVQPQHF. CDR3 nucleotides: TGTGCCAGCAGAGCGACAGGGGTTCAGCCCCAGCATTTT. The V and J genes are TRBV2 and TRBJ1-5, with 8 bases that match TRBD1. V was clipped by 6 bases and J by 6 bases; unmatched bases: 4. Germline CDR1 is SNHLY and CDR2 is FYNNEI. This CDR3 is built from 13 residues.

As concerns this clone: The sample holds other DNA sequences that translate to the same CDR3. This chain links TRBV5-4 with TRBJ2-2; D unresolved. V shed 1 base and J shed 2 bases, with 6 bases lying between them. The CDR3 runs to 14 residues. CDR1 and CDR2 from the germline V gene are SGHNT and YYREEE (reference sequence). The CDR3 loop is CASSLTGNTGELFF. CDR3 nucleotides: TGTGCCAGCAGCTTGACGGGTAACACCGGGGAGCTGTTTTTT. Drawing the rest from reference TRBV5-4 and TRBJ2-2, the complete variable domain is ETGVTQSPTHLIKTRGQQVTLRCSSQSGHNTVSWYQQALGQGPQFIFQYYREEENGRGNFPPRFSGLQFPNYSSELNVNALELDDSALYLCASSLTGNTGELFFGEGSRLTVL.

As concerns this clone: An end of the junction differs from the germline gene, which may be a read error. This sequence joins TRBV5-4 and TRBJ1-3; the D gene is possibly TRBD1 (5 bases). The germline CDR1 and CDR2 sequences are SGHNT and YYREEE (reference sequence). CDR3 length equals 13 residues. The CDR3 DNA reads as TGTGCCAGCAGGTTGGGGGAGGAAAACACCATATATTTT. Residues: CASRLGEENTIYF. Full variable domain (missing parts from reference TRBV5-4 and TRBJ1-3): ETGVTQSPTHLIKTRGQQVTLRCSSQSGHNTVSWYQQALGQGPQFIFQYYREEENGRGNFPPRFSGLQFPNYSSELNVNALELDDSALYLCASRLGEENTIYFGEGSWLTVV.

This chain uses TRBV4-2 with TRBJ2-7; tentatively, D is TRBD2 (6 bases). The V gene's germline CDR1 is LGHNA and CDR2 YNFKEQ. The CDR3 has 14 residues. The ends were cut back, 7 bases at V and 2 bases at J, with 15 bases in the middle. The CDR3 bases are TGTGCCAGCACCCCATATGGGGAGGCCTACGAGCAGTACTTC. This sequence encodes CASTPYGEAYEQYF.